This TCR beta chain originates from a study of T-cell memory formation after mild COVID-19. General study findings and limits: Some clones that responded were present in memory (sampled pre-infection), which suggests cross-reactive memory joined. Clones that contracted from day 15 to 85 were balanced CD4/CD8, while later expanders leaned CD4+.

To note about this clonotype: The antigen is undetermined.

UMIs and sample barcodes were carried by the TCR alpha and TCR beta cDNA libraries that 5'RACE produced using constant-segment primers. TCRdb ran MiXCR on the 5' RACE reads and lists one entry per CDR3 protein. Of 250,000 or so distinct CDR3 sequences listed, more than 15% are singletons. V gave up 1 base and J gave up 2 bases; unmatched junction bases: 7. The CDR3 is 16 residues long. Germline V gene lookup returns CDR1 SGHDN and CDR2 FVKESK. The V call is TRBV14, the J call TRBJ1-2; 7 positions match TRBD1. The material sequenced was PBMCs or a T cell subset sorted from them (not recorded which). The source of this sequence is a man between 18 and 35 years old who had mild COVID-19 (a few samples of this study predate the infection). Cell type and time point are not known. The CDR3 spells CASSQARTGWNYGYTF. CDR3 DNA sequence: TGTGCCAGCAGCCAAGCCAGGACAGGCTGGAACTATGGCTACACCTTC. Full variable domain (outside the CDR3, taken from reference TRBV14 and TRBJ1-2): EAGVTQFPSHSVIEKGQTVTLRCDPISGHDNLYWYRRVMGKEIKFLLHFVKESKQDESGMPNNRFLAERTGGTYSTLKVQPAELEDSGVYFCASSQARTGWNYGYTFGSGTRLTVV.